A selection of T cell receptor beta chains follows, all from one sample in a study of CD8 T cells in ankylosing spondylitis. TCRdb redid the calling of the 5' RACE reads with MiXCR, one entry per CDR3 protein. The data hold fewer than 650,000 distinct CDR3 sequences, with about 13% observed a single time. The sequenced sample was blood, either unsorted or a sorted T cell fraction (not recorded which). The origin of the receptors is a male donor with ankylosing spondylitis. Each CDR3 is given without its conserved first and last residue. Expanded clones are given a class, and other clones once, few, many or no size at all.

v_call: TRBV5-1
j_call: TRBJ1-1
clone_size: -
cdr3_aa: ASSLTGFRTEAF

v_call: TRBV12-3/TRBV12-4
j_call: TRBJ2-3
clone_size: -
cdr3_aa: ASSMRTSGSTDTQY

v_call: TRBV24-1
j_call: TRBJ2-7
clone_size: few
cdr3_aa: ATSASGSGEQY

v_call: TRBV7-2
j_call: TRBJ2-1
clone_size: few
cdr3_aa: ASSLVGLAGDNEQF

v_call: TRBV24-1
j_call: TRBJ1-2
clone_size: many
cdr3_aa: ATSRDNYGYT

v_call: TRBV5-1
j_call: TRBJ2-3
clone_size: -
cdr3_aa: ASTQSPAGTDTQY

v_call: TRBV15
j_call: TRBJ2-1
clone_size: -
cdr3_aa: ATSSGGETLRGEQF

v_call: TRBV12-3/TRBV12-4
j_call: TRBJ1-5
clone_size: few
cdr3_aa: ASRRAGQGVNQPQH

v_call: TRBV7-2
j_call: TRBJ2-1
clone_size: few
cdr3_aa: ASSLALTSGRDDEQF

v_call: TRBV14
j_call: TRBJ1-3
clone_size: few
cdr3_aa: ASSVQQGNTIY

v_call: TRBV7-8
j_call: TRBJ1-5
clone_size: -
cdr3_aa: ASSPSQSNQPQH

v_call: TRBV20-1
j_call: TRBJ2-3
clone_size: -
cdr3_aa: SALAGVTDTQY

v_call: TRBV5-4
j_call: TRBJ2-1
clone_size: few
cdr3_aa: ASSPLVRNEQF

v_call: TRBV21-1
j_call: TRBJ2-3
clone_size: -
cdr3_aa: ASSRPTGTGGILVGTQY

v_call: TRBV5-6
j_call: TRBJ2-4
clone_size: -
cdr3_aa: ASSPIVTGGPKNIQY

v_call: TRBV24-1
j_call: TRBJ2-5
clone_size: -
cdr3_aa: ATRSSGREETQY

v_call: TRBV7-2
j_call: TRBJ2-2
clone_size: -
cdr3_aa: ASTPSGAGELF

v_call: TRBV20-1
j_call: TRBJ2-7
clone_size: few
cdr3_aa: SASGRRDYEQY

v_call: TRBV5-6
j_call: TRBJ2-5
clone_size: -
cdr3_aa: ASSFQAGQETQY

v_call: TRBV25-1
j_call: TRBJ2-1
clone_size: many
cdr3_aa: ASSPTYTSARDNEQF

v_call: TRBV20-1
j_call: TRBJ2-1
clone_size: few
cdr3_aa: SATRFRESGNEQF

v_call: TRBV12-3/TRBV12-4
j_call: TRBJ2-1
clone_size: -
cdr3_aa: ASSQHGNEQF

v_call: TRBV15
j_call: TRBJ2-7
clone_size: -
cdr3_aa: ATSRSTSGTYEQY

v_call: TRBV5-1
j_call: TRBJ1-1
clone_size: many
cdr3_aa: ASSLVSENTEAF

v_call: TRBV5-1
j_call: TRBJ2-1
clone_size: many
cdr3_aa: ASSLRGGSFYEQF

v_call: TRBV5-6
j_call: TRBJ1-2
clone_size: once
cdr3_aa: ASSSAGTTTYGYT

v_call: TRBV9
j_call: TRBJ1-5
clone_size: many
cdr3_aa: ASSPRDRPYSNQPQH

v_call: TRBV25-1
j_call: TRBJ1-1
clone_size: few
cdr3_aa: ASVGRLNTEAF

v_call: TRBV20-1
j_call: TRBJ1-1
clone_size: -
cdr3_aa: SASRGDGTEAF

v_call: TRBV7-2
j_call: TRBJ1-1
clone_size: -
cdr3_aa: ASSFPQGFKPDEAF

v_call: TRBV12-3/TRBV12-4
j_call: TRBJ2-1
clone_size: many
cdr3_aa: ASSLGGSAYNEQF

v_call: TRBV24-1
j_call: TRBJ2-1
clone_size: -
cdr3_aa: ATSDMDRNYNEQF

v_call: TRBV20-1
j_call: TRBJ2-1
clone_size: -
cdr3_aa: SARLGGHEQF

v_call: TRBV24-1
j_call: TRBJ2-3
clone_size: many
cdr3_aa: ATSDPREADTQY

v_call: TRBV27
j_call: TRBJ2-3
clone_size: -
cdr3_aa: ASSWTGGADTQY

v_call: TRBV20-1
j_call: TRBJ2-3
clone_size: -
cdr3_aa: SASSVPLTDTQY

v_call: TRBV5-1
j_call: TRBJ2-1
clone_size: many
cdr3_aa: ASSREPGLAGANEQF

v_call: TRBV14
j_call: TRBJ2-1
clone_size: few
cdr3_aa: ASSLGTSPLEQF

v_call: TRBV12-3/TRBV12-4
j_call: TRBJ2-1
clone_size: few
cdr3_aa: ASRRGTSGQDEQF

v_call: TRBV24-1
j_call: TRBJ2-1
clone_size: few
cdr3_aa: ATSGVGGYNEQF

v_call: TRBV7-9
j_call: TRBJ1-1
clone_size: few
cdr3_aa: ASSLLGVLPF

v_call: TRBV12-3/TRBV12-4
j_call: TRBJ2-1
clone_size: -
cdr3_aa: ASSRLILYNEQF

v_call: TRBV12-3/TRBV12-4
j_call: TRBJ2-7
clone_size: -
cdr3_aa: ASGSFRGSYEQY

v_call: TRBV9
j_call: TRBJ1-5
clone_size: -
cdr3_aa: ASSVGGQSNQPQH

v_call: TRBV12-3/TRBV12-4
j_call: TRBJ1-5
clone_size: many
cdr3_aa: ASSPGLSAQH

v_call: TRBV4-1
j_call: TRBJ1-4
clone_size: few
cdr3_aa: ASSQDPDLIEKLF

v_call: TRBV29-1
j_call: TRBJ1-2
clone_size: -
cdr3_aa: SVGDGYT

v_call: TRBV24-1
j_call: TRBJ2-3
clone_size: -
cdr3_aa: ATSLGGAGGDTQY

v_call: TRBV7-9
j_call: TRBJ2-1
clone_size: few
cdr3_aa: ASTQWTGINEQF

v_call: TRBV2
j_call: TRBJ2-5
clone_size: many
cdr3_aa: ASSGGSGRTETQY